The 11 T cell receptor beta chains in this list originate from one sample, sequenced in a study of T-cell reconstitution after alpha-beta-depleted transplantation in children (dated by TCRdb to 2016 to 2018). The sample's treatment or condition label, in plain terms: allogeneic hematopoietic cell transplantation with graft depleted of TCRalphabeta T cells and CD19 B cells. The method behind the library was PCR. The instrument given in TCRdb is Illumina HiSeq 2500. Molecular barcoding was employed in the preparation of TCR libraries, with unique molecular identifiers being used to normalize TCRbeta repertoire quantification. Starting from the raw public reads, TCRdb applied fastp trimming at Q25, assembled clones with MiXCR and retained in-frame beta chains. Rows matching on CDR3 protein sequence are summarized as one entry with the most common DNA and genes. In all, the sample holds around 100,000 distinct CDR3 sequences, and under 9% of those were seen once. Less than 20% of the sample is held by the ten biggest clonotypes.

Sequenced material: PBMCs, taken before TCRalphabeta/CD19-depleted stem cell transplant. These receptor sequences come from a boy under 10 years old with acute lymphoblastic leukemia, due to receive a stem cell transplant.

This clonotype was found many times. The chain carries TRBV5-1 and TRBJ2-2; no clear D. The CDR3 has 13 amino acids. Germline values: CDR1 SGHRS, CDR2 YFSETQ. V shed 3 bases and J shed 1 base, with 4 bases lying between them. The CDR3 DNA follows: TGCGCCAGCAGCTCTTTGAACACCGGGGAGCTGTTTTTT. Amino acid sequence: CASSSLNTGELFF.

The table lists this clonotype with many counts. This rearrangement joins TRBV5-1 to TRBJ2-1; D gene uncertain. The CDR3 is 15 amino acids. CDR1 is SGHRS and CDR2 is YFSETQ in the germline V gene. V lost 1 base and J lost 0, with 8 bases in between. The CDR3, as DNA: TGCGCCAGCAGCTTGATGCAGTCCTCCTACAATGAGCAGTTCTTC. The encoded protein is CASSLMQSSYNEQFF.

This clonotype was detected many times. The chain carries TRBV12-3 or TRBV12-4 and TRBJ1-2; D uncertain. V was pared by 1 base and J by 8 bases, with 14 bases between. The CDR3 loop spans 14 amino acids. The CDR3 region has the DNA TGTGCCAGCAGTTTAGGACATAGCATGGGGGGCTACACCTTC. Residues: CASSLGHSMGGYTF.

This clonotype was seen ten or more times. This chain connects TRBV14 to TRBJ1-5; D remains ambiguous. The CDR3 extends over 12 amino acids. V was shortened by 1 base and J by 6 bases, with 4 bases between the two germline ends. CDR1 is SGHDN and CDR2 is FVKESK in the germline V gene. The CDR3 region has the DNA TGTGCCAGCAGCCAAGTCCGTCAGCCCCAGCATTTT. Translation gives CASSQVRQPQHF.

V gene TRBV6-6 combines with J gene TRBJ2-7; the D is unclear. From germline, CDR1 is MNHNY and CDR2 SVGAGI (reference sequence). The CDR3 is 13 residues long. V lost 2 bases and J lost 3, with 8 bases in between. Here the CDR3 DNA reads TGTGCCAGCAGTTACCGCTACAGCTACGAGCAGTACTTC. Protein: CASSYRYSYEQYF.

Ten or more counts support this clonotype. The chain combines TRBV9 with TRBJ2-2, with 11 bases fitting TRBD2. CDR1 is SGDLS, CDR2 YYNGEE, per germline. V was pared by 0 bases and J by 5 bases, with 0 bases of the junction left unmatched. CDR3 length equals 15 residues. Written as DNA, the CDR3 is TGTGCCAGCAGCGTAGGACTAGCGGGGACCGGGGAGCTGTTTTTT. Translation gives CASSVGLAGTGELFF.

This clonotype has just a few counts. The chain has TRBV4-2 and TRBJ2-2, with 8 bases that match TRBD1. The CDR3 has 16 amino acids. The V gene end was trimmed by 1 base and the J gene end by 6 bases; junction bases not matched to a gene: 7. CDR1 is LGHNA, CDR2 YNFKEQ, per germline. The CDR3 region is CASSQVPQGASGELFF. The CDR3 region has the DNA TGTGCCAGCAGCCAAGTGCCGCAGGGGGCGTCCGGGGAGCTGTTTTTT.

This clonotype was picked up many times. The J gene is TRBJ2-1, the V gene TRBV12-3 or TRBV12-4; TRBD2 might be the D (7 bases). V lost 4 bases to trimming and J lost 0 bases, with 13 bases between them. CDR3 size: 16 residues. In nucleotides, the CDR3 is TGTGCCAGCAGTTCCTCGGGGGGCCTCTCCTACAATGAGCAGTTCTTC. This translates into CASSSSGGLSYNEQFF.

This chain uses TRBV6-4 with TRBJ2-3; D unresolved. Germline CDR1 MRHNA, CDR2 SNTAGT. The CDR3 consists of 15 residues. V was trimmed by 4 bases and J by 2 bases, leaving 13 bases between them. Written as DNA, the CDR3 is TGTGCCAGCAGTGCCAGGCCCGACGACACAGATACGCAGTATTTT. It encodes CASSARPDDTDTQYF.

The rearrangement links TRBV15 to TRBJ2-1; 10 bases map to TRBD2. Germline V gene sequence: CDR1 LNHNV, CDR2 YYDKDF (reference sequence). This CDR3 spans 17 amino acids. J gave up 4 bases and V 8 bases, and 14 bases lay outside the gene matches. The CDR3 nucleotides are TGTGCCACCTCAGGGAGCTCGGGACTAGCGTTATACAATGAGCAGTTCTTC. This translates into CATSGSSGLALYNEQFF.

There are a few counts of this clonotype. The chain recombines TRBV11-1 with TRBJ1-1, with D possibly TRBD1 on 6 matching bases. Trimming removed 5 bases at V and 3 bases at J, with 25 bases between. The CDR3 spans 18 residues. Germline assignment: CDR1 SGHAT and CDR2 FQDESV (reference sequence). CDR3 residues: CASSLYLTHRDGDTEAFF. CDR3 DNA sequence: TGTGCCAGCAGCCTTTACCTCACTCACAGGGATGGCGACACTGAAGCTTTCTTT. Full variable domain (outside the CDR3, taken from reference TRBV11-1 and TRBJ1-1): EAEVAQSPRYKITEKSQAVAFWCDPISGHATLYWYRQILGQGPELLVQFQDESVVDDSQLPKDRFSAERLKGVDSTLKIQPAELGDSAMYLCASSLYLTHRDGDTEAFFGQGTRLTVV.